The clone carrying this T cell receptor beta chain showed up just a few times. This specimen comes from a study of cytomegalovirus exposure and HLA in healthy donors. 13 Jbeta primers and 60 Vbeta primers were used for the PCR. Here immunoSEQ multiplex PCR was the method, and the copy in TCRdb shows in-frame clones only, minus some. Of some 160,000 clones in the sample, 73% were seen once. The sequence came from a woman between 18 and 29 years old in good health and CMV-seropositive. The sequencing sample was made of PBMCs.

The CDR3 region is CASSPQTGGAGANVLTF. CDR3 bases: TGTGCCAGCAGCCCGCAGACCGGGGGAGCTGGGGCCAACGTCCTGACTTTC. The rearrangement uses TRBV7-9 and TRBJ2-6; TRBD2 is a possible D gene (6 bases). Germline V gene data show CDR1 as SEHNR and CDR2 as FQNEAQ (reference sequence). Trimming pared 5 bases from V and 2 bases from J, leaving 16 bases between. The CDR3 sequence is 17 residues long.